This is a list of T cell receptor beta chains from one sample in a study of blood T cell repertoires in COVID-19. This table comes from immunoSEQ multiplex PCR, and its TCRdb copy is limited to in-frame clones, with some not included. The sample includes over 45,000 clones, about 76% of them seen just once. Sequenced material: peripheral blood. The receptors shown here come from a man aged 50 to 59 with active or convalescent COVID-19. CDR3s leave out the opening cysteine and the closing phenylalanine or tryptophan.

CDR3 length	V gene	CDR3 protein
12	TRBV5-1	ASSLGDRAAEAF
16	TRBV4-2	ASSPSTSGGGPAYEQY
12	TRBV4-2	ASLGGGPGSPLH
14	TRBV4-1	ASSQIPGQGREKLF
13	TRBV2	ASRTGKRELDGYT
11	TRBV29-1	SGLRRVWDEQY
9	TRBV29-1	SVMTGGEQY
12	TRBV9	ASSGTGEYQPQH
12	TRBV18	ASSQSGTNYGYT
13	TRBV2	ASTRDRVLNTEAF
14	TRBV5-1	ASSRSRDWYNNEQF
11	TRBV7-2	ASSSTSTYEQY
12	TRBV5-5	ASSLEGARRELT
14	TRBV19	ASSAGFPFREQPQH
13	TRBV2	ASSGPTQARETQY
15	TRBV2	ASIRDTRAAGGSEAF
11	TRBV5-1	ASSVDRAEKLF
11	TRBV7-7	ASSLDGYNEQF
15	TRBV9	ASSVTGGSDPGNTIY
13	TRBV11-2	ASSSLAGLTGELF
9	TRBV2	ASKPEETQY
12	TRBV19	ASSIGQGLHEQY
12	TRBV5-1	ASRFGPRADTQY
11	TRBV6-6	ASSTSAGNTIY
14	TRBV5-1	ASRSSGGAWVETQY